This T cell receptor (beta chain) was retrieved from a study of T cell responses to AZD1222 COVID-19 vaccine. General study points: The breadth and depth of Spike-specific TCRs increased once two AZD1222 doses had been given. Vaccine-associated CD4 TCRs spanned spike, dominant at 160-218 and 743-854. The donor group comprised mostly white British people and more females; the analysis possibly underestimated clonal diversity.

For this clone: Its cognate antigen is unknown.

Profiling relied on immunoSEQ multiplex PCR, and the TCRdb table lists in-frame clones only, not all of them. This repertoire shows fewer than 200,000 clones, more than 80% found once; its top ten account for about 4.1%. The V gene end was trimmed by 0 bases and the J gene end by 6 bases; junction bases not matched to a gene: 4. The germline gives CDR1 GTSNPN, CDR2 SVGIG (reference sequence). The CDR3 length is 14 residues. Sequencing used peripheral blood, obtained 28 days after the second dose of the MenACWY control vaccine. The chain combines TRBV30 with TRBJ2-2, with 7 bases aligning to TRBD1. This TCR was sampled from an adult who received the MenACWY meningococcal vaccine as a control. The CDR3 spells CAWSVQGLAGELFF. CDR3 nucleotides: TGTGCCTGGAGTGTACAGGGGTTGGCCGGGGAGCTGTTTTTT. The full variable domain, with the rest looked up from reference TRBV30 and TRBJ2-2, is SQTIHQWPATLVQPVGSPLSLECTVEGTSNPNLYWYRQAAGRGLQLLFYSVGIGQISSEVPQNLSASRPQDRQFILSSKKLLLSDSGFYLCAWSVQGLAGELFFGEGSRLTVL.